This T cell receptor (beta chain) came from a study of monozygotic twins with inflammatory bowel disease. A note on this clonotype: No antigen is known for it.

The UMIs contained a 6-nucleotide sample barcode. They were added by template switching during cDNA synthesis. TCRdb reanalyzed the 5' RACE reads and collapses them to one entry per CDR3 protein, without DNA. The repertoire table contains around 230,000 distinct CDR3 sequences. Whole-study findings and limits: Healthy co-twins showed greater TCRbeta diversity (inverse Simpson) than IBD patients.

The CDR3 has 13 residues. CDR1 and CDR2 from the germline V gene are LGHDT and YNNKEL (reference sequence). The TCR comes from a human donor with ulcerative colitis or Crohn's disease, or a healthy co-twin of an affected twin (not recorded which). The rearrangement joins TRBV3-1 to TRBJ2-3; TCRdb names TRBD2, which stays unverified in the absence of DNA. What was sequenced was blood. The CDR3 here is CASSQEGTLSRYF.